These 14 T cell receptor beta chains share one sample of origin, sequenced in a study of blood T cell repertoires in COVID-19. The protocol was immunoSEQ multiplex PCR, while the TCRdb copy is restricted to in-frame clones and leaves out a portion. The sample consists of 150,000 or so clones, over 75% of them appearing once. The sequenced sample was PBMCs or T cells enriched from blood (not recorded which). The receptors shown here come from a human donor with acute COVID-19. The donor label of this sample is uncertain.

The CDR3 here is CASSVGAGGTDTQYF. CDR3 bases: TGTGCCAGCAGCGTAGGGGCAGGCGGGACAGATACGCAGTATTTT. The V call is TRBV9, the J call TRBJ2-3; D perhaps matches TRBD2 (5 bases). This CDR3 comprises 15 residues. Germline V gives CDR1 SGDLS, CDR2 YYNGEE. Deletions cut 0 bases from V and 3 bases from J, with 11 bases between.

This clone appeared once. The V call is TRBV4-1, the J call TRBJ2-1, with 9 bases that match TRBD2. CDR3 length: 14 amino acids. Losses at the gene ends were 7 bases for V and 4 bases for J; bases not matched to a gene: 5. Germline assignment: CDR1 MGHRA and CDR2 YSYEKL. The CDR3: CASKGGGVYNEQFF. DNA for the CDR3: TGCGCCAGCAAAGGCGGGGGGGTATACAATGAGCAGTTCTTC.

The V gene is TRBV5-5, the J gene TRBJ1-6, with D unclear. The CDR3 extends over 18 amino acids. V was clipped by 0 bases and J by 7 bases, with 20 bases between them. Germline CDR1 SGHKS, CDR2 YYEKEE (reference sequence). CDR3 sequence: CASSLGPRGVAGNSPLHF. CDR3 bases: TGTGCCAGCAGCTTGGGGCCGCGGGGTGTTGCGGGAAATTCACCCCTCCACTTT.

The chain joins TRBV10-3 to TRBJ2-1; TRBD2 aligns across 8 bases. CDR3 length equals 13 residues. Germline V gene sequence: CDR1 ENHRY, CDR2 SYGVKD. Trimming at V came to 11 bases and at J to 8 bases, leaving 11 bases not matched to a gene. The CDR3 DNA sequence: TGTGCCGTGCGGGGGGCCTCACACGATGAGCAGTTCTTC. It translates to CAVRGASHDEQFF.

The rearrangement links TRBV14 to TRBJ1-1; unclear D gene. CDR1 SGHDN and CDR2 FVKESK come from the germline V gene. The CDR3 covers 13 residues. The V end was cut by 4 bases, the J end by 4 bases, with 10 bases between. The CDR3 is CASSPFEGTEAFF. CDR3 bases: TGTGCCAGCAGCCCTTTCGAGGGCACTGAAGCTTTCTTT.

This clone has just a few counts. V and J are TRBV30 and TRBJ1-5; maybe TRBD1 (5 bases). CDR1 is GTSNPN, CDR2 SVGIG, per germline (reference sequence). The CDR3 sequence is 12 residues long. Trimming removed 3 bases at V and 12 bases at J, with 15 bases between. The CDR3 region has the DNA TGTGCCTGGAGCCCGGACAAGAGGCGCCAGCATTTT. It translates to CAWSPDKRRQHF.

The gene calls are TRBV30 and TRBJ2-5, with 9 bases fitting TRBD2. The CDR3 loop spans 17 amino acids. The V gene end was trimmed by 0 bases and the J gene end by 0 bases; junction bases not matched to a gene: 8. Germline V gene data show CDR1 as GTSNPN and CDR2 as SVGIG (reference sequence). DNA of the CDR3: TGTGCCTGGAGTGTCGGAATCATAGCGGGGGACCAAGAGACCCAGTACTTC. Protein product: CAWSVGIIAGDQETQYF.

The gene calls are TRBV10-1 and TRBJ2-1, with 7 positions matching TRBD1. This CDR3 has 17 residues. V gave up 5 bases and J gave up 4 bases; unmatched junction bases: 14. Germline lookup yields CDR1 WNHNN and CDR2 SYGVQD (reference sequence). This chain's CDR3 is CASSPGQDTFRYNEQFF. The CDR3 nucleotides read TGCGCCAGCAGTCCCGGACAGGACACCTTCAGGTACAATGAGCAGTTCTTC.

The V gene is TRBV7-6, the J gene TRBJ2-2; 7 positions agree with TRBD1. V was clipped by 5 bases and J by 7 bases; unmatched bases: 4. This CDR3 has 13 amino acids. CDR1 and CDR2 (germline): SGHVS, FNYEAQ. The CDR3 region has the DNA TGTGCCAGCAGCCCGACAGGGATCGGGGAGCTGTTTTTT. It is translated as CASSPTGIGELFF. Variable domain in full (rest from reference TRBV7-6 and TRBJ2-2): GAGVSQSPRYKVTKRGQDVALRCDPISGHVSLYWYRQALGQGPEFLTYFNYEAQQDKSGLPNDRFSAERPEGSISTLTIQRTEQRDSAMYRCASSPTGIGELFFGEGSRLTVL.

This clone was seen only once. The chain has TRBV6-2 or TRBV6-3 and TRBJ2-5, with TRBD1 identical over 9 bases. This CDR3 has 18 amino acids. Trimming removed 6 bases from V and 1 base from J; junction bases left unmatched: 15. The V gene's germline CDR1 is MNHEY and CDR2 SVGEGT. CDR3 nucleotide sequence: TGTGCCAGCAGCGCAGTACAGGGGGCGCTTAGAGGCCAAGAGACCCAGTACTTC. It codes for CASSAVQGALRGQETQYF.

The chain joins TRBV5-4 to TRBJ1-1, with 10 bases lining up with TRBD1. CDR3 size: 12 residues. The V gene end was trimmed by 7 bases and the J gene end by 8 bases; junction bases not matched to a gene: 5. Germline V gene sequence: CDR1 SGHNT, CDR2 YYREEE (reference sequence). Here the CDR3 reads CASGGQGKEAFF. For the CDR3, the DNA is TGTGCCAGCGGGGGACAGGGGAAAGAAGCTTTCTTT.

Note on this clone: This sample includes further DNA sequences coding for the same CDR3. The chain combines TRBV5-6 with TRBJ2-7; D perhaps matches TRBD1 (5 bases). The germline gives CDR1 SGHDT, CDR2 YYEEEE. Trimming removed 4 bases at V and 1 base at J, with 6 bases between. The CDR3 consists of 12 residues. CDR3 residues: CASSRQSYEQYF. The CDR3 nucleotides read TGTGCCAGCAGCCGACAGTCCTACGAGCAGTACTTC.

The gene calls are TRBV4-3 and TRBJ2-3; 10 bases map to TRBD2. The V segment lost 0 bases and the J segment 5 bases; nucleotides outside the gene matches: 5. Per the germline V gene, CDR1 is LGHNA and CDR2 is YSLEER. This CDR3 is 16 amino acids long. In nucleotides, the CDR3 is TGCGCCAGCAGCCAAGATGAGCGGGGGGGCCGAGATACGCAGTATTTT. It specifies CASSQDERGGRDTQYF.

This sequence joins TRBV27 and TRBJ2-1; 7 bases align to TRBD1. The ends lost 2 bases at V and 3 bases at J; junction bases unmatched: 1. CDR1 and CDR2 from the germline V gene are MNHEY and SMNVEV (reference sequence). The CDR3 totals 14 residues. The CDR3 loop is CASSLRQGYNEQFF. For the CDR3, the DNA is TGTGCCAGCAGTTTAAGACAGGGCTACAATGAGCAGTTCTTC.